This TCR beta chain was recovered during a study of blood T cell repertoires in COVID-19. The overall study: Donors in the United States, Italy and Spain gave samples during acute or convalescent COVID-19. The cDNA or gDNA used as material had been derived from T cells, B-cell-depleted T cells, or PBMCs.

Methods used by the authors: Reference gene primer amplification gave estimated nucleated cell counts. TCRdb keeps only in-frame clones here, not all; method: immunoSEQ multiplex PCR. The V and J calls and clone size are taken from that table; D and trimming were inferred from the DNA. There are approximately 81,000 clones in the sample; 82% occur only once, and about 7.4% lies in the top ten. The CDR3 is made up of 15 amino acids. The V and J ends lost 0 bases and 1 base, in that order; junction bases with no gene match: 0. CDR1 is SGDLS, CDR2 YYNGEE, per germline. The V and J genes are TRBV9 and TRBJ1-5, with 8 nucleotides matching TRBD1. The sequenced sample was peripheral blood. The receptor comes from a human donor in a cohort sampled during active COVID-19. The CDR3 sequence: CASSVGQGSNQPQHF. DNA for the CDR3: TGTGCCAGCAGCGTAGGACAGGGGAGCAATCAGCCCCAGCATTTT. Full variable domain (rest looked up from reference TRBV9 and TRBJ1-5): DSGVTQTPKHLITATGQRVTLRCSPRSGDLSVYWYQQSLDQGLQFLIQYYNGEERAKGNILERFSAQQFPDLHSELNLSSLELGDSALYFCASSVGQGSNQPQHFGDGTRLSIL.